This TCR beta chain emerged from a study of blood T cell repertoires in COVID-19 (dated by TCRdb to 2020 to 2021). Background on the whole study: The collaborator samples originated in the United States, Italy and Spain and spanned the acute and convalescent phases of COVID-19. HLA class I and class II types, where available, came from metadata supplied by the sample provider rather than from assay-based typing. Nearly every sample came with metadata listing a de-identified subject ID, COVID-19 status, age in years and sex. The samples were drawn from two sources: the first 160 participants of the ongoing ImmuneRACE study, and 1,254 subjects contributed by 6 global collaborators. The prospective study material was composed of cDNA or gDNA derived from T cells, B-cell-depleted T cells, or PBMCs. The repertoires were made available in a free public database intended to serve as a resource for research on the immune response to SARS-CoV-2. Subjects who had been exposed to COVID-19, were actively infected with it, or had recovered from it provided the deeply sampled blood TCRbeta repertoires that made up the dataset.

Collaborating institutions collected whole blood in K2EDTA tubes following their own protocols. For TCRbeta analysis, collaborators shipped samples in one of three forms: frozen whole blood, isolated PBMCs, or DNA extracted from either of those sample types. TCRbeta CDR3 regions were amplified from genomic DNA by means of the immunoSEQ Assay, a bias-controlled multiplex PCR. From the authors' description of their analysis: The number of nucleated cells in each sample was estimated by amplification of reference gene primers within the assay. To quantify the absolute abundance of each unique TCRbeta CDR3 rearrangement, sequence reads were collapsed and filtered. For each sample, productive Simpson clonality was calculated by taking the square root of Simpson's diversity index across productive rearrangements. TCRdb obtained this table from immuneACCESS and retained in-frame rearrangements with V and J assigned. These tables miss some clones; where compared with another copy, unresolved V genes account for less than half of the shortfall, and the remainder is unexplained. The V and J calls and clone size come from that table; D and trimming were worked out from the DNA. The sample table holds about 60,000 clones, of which around 85% were seen once. The biggest ten clones account for about 1.1% of the sample.

The junction shows trimming of 2 bases on V and 2 bases on J, plus 4 bases between the germline ends. CDR1 and CDR2 (SGHAT, FQNNGV) derive from the germline V gene. The CDR3 runs 12 amino acids, cysteine and phenylalanine included. CDR3 DNA is the only sequence kept; it has 36 bases, read in frame from the first base. General study outcomes and caveats: How much clinical and demographic metadata was included differed by source and by participant, and the metadata was provided uncurated.

Comment on this clone: The specificity of this receptor is unknown. Nothing much larger sits one base from this clone, and base qualities are not available.

The sequencing sample was made of peripheral blood. The sequence came from a middle-aged man with acute or convalescent COVID-19. In this chain, TRBV11-2 is recombined with TRBJ2-7; the D gene cannot be named for sure. The CDR3 region reads CASSLSAYEQYF. The nucleotide sequence reads as follows: TGTGCCAGCAGCTTATCAGCCTACGAGCAGTACTTC.